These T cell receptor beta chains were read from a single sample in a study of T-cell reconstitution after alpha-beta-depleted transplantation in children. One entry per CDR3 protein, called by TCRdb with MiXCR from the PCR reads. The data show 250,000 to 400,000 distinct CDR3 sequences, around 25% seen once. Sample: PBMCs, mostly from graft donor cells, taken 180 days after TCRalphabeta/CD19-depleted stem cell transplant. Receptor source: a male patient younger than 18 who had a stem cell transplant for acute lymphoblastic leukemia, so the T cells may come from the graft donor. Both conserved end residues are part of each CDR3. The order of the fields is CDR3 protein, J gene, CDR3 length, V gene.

CDR3: CASSHDPSNQPQHF; J: TRBJ1-5; length: 14; V: TRBV4-1
CDR3: CSDEEPRETQYF; J: TRBJ2-5; length: 12; V: TRBV20-1
CDR3: CASSLIRDRGETQYF; J: TRBJ2-5; length: 15; V: TRBV7-3
CDR3: CSAPGHGLFF; J: TRBJ1-2; length: 10; V: TRBV20-1
CDR3: CASSLRQGGNQPQHF; J: TRBJ1-5; length: 15; V: TRBV13
CDR3: CASAAIETQYF; J: TRBJ2-5; length: 11; V: TRBV2
CDR3: CSASKGVEQFF; J: TRBJ2-1; length: 11; V: TRBV20-1
CDR3: CSVESQTGPEAFF; J: TRBJ1-1; length: 13; V: TRBV29-1
CDR3: CASRGGQGPNNEQFF; J: TRBJ2-1; length: 15; V: TRBV4-2
CDR3: CSVGSTGTDTQYF; J: TRBJ2-3; length: 13; V: TRBV29-1
CDR3: CASSPYKETQYF; J: TRBJ2-5; length: 12; V: TRBV18
CDR3: CASSLDRTGKSYEQYF; J: TRBJ2-7; length: 16; V: TRBV12-3/TRBV12-4
CDR3: CSARDVYGYTF; J: TRBJ1-2; length: 11; V: TRBV29-1
CDR3: CASSLAGRETDTQYF; J: TRBJ2-3; length: 15; V: TRBV5-1
CDR3: CASSLVAGYLYEQYF; J: TRBJ2-7; length: 15; V: TRBV7-3
CDR3: CASSLGTSWSYEQYF; J: TRBJ2-7; length: 15; V: TRBV7-8
CDR3: CASRTDPSRTSGHSHYEQYF; J: TRBJ2-7; length: 20; V: TRBV27
CDR3: CSARTSGRPITGELFF; J: TRBJ2-2; length: 16; V: TRBV20-1
CDR3: CASRRGAVRWEQYF; J: TRBJ2-7; length: 14; V: TRBV6-2/TRBV6-3
CDR3: CASSETLLASYEQYF; J: TRBJ2-7; length: 15; V: TRBV27
CDR3: CATFGPTGGTSVTDTQYF; J: TRBJ2-3; length: 18; V: TRBV15
CDR3: CSTSGTAQETQYF; J: TRBJ2-5; length: 13; V: TRBV29-1
CDR3: CASRRPGQSLEQYF; J: TRBJ2-7; length: 14; V: TRBV5-5
CDR3: CASSSAEYTDTQYF; J: TRBJ2-3; length: 14; V: TRBV6-5
CDR3: CASRRTTGGQETQYF; J: TRBJ2-5; length: 15; V: TRBV12-3/TRBV12-4
CDR3: CASSWRQGGSGSPLHF; J: TRBJ1-6; length: 16; V: TRBV5-1
CDR3: CASSLTSGSKSEQFF; J: TRBJ2-1; length: 15; V: TRBV7-8
CDR3: CATSRDASGQETQYF; J: TRBJ2-5; length: 15; V: TRBV15
CDR3: CASSLVRRGRAYYEQYF; J: TRBJ2-7; length: 17; V: TRBV7-9
CDR3: CASSLMVGTAFNYGYTF; J: TRBJ1-2; length: 17; V: TRBV5-1
CDR3: CASRFRGGRGRRSYGYTF; J: TRBJ1-2; length: 18; V: TRBV12-2
CDR3: CASSSGTLLRDRYEQYF; J: TRBJ2-7; length: 17; V: TRBV5-1
CDR3: CASSHTGGLNEQFF; J: TRBJ2-1; length: 14; V: TRBV7-8
CDR3: CASSKGTASETFF; J: TRBJ2-1; length: 13; V: TRBV21-1
CDR3: CASSLAPLPGTGELFF; J: TRBJ2-2; length: 16; V: TRBV27
CDR3: CNPQAGQEYQETQYF; J: TRBJ2-5; length: 15; V: TRBV7-7
CDR3: CASSWTGRLFF; J: TRBJ1-4; length: 11; V: TRBV28
CDR3: CASSLGGTSSDTQYF; J: TRBJ2-3; length: 15; V: TRBV12-3/TRBV12-4
CDR3: CSARERAGQETQYF; J: TRBJ2-5; length: 14; V: TRBV20-1
CDR3: CASSPNPFSYEQYF; J: TRBJ2-7; length: 14; V: TRBV7-9
CDR3: CASSPGLAGRVTSRTDTQYF; J: TRBJ2-3; length: 20; V: TRBV14
CDR3: CASSVSRYEQYF; J: TRBJ2-7; length: 12; V: TRBV19
CDR3: CASSLKGLVAGDAYNEQFF; J: TRBJ2-1; length: 19; V: TRBV7-9
CDR3: CASSLLTAGNEQYF; J: TRBJ2-7; length: 14; V: TRBV5-1
CDR3: CASSPMAGSGTEAFF; J: TRBJ1-1; length: 15; V: TRBV18
CDR3: CASRKLAGRETQYF; J: TRBJ2-5; length: 14; V: TRBV5-1
CDR3: CASSSGRATGELFF; J: TRBJ2-2; length: 14; V: TRBV12-3/TRBV12-4
CDR3: CASSQYADTQYF; J: TRBJ2-3; length: 12; V: TRBV4-1
CDR3: CASRFRVPNTEAFF; J: TRBJ1-1; length: 14; V: TRBV7-2
CDR3: CASSRRTSGSSYNEQFF; J: TRBJ2-1; length: 17; V: TRBV5-1
CDR3: CASSISGSKTDTQYF; J: TRBJ2-3; length: 15; V: TRBV7-8
CDR3: CASSRYRGLRETQYF; J: TRBJ2-5; length: 15; V: TRBV5-6
CDR3: CASSLASGRTDTQYF; J: TRBJ2-3; length: 15; V: TRBV5-1